The 19 T cell receptor beta chains given below trace back to one sample, sequenced in a study of cytomegalovirus exposure and HLA in healthy donors. Researchers ran the PCR with 60 Vbeta and 13 Jbeta primers. Sequencing used immunoSEQ multiplex PCR; TCRdb keeps in-frame clones, though not all of them. The profile shows roughly 150,000 clones, around 80% of them singletons. The sample comprised PBMCs. Receptors were obtained from a man aged 35 to 55 in good health and CMV-seropositive.

The V and J genes are TRBV12-5 and TRBJ1-1; D remains unclear. Between the trimmed V and J ends, which lost 3 bases and 4 bases, there was a span of 9 bases. The CDR3 sequence is 13 residues long. Germline V lookup: CDR1 LGHNT, CDR2 FRNRAP. CDR3 DNA sequence: TGTGCTAGTGGTTTATCCCCGGTCACTGAAGCTTTCTTT. Protein: CASGLSPVTEAFF.

The chain uses TRBV5-1 and TRBJ1-6; D gene unclear. V gave up 4 bases and J gave up 9 bases, with 17 bases separating them. The CDR3 spans 15 residues. Germline V gene data show CDR1 as SGHRS and CDR2 as YFSETQ. CDR3 nucleotides: TGCGCCAGCAGCCCTACCGGGAACGCTGCTTCACCCCTCCACTTT. It specifies CASSPTGNAASPLHF.

The chain has TRBV11-2 and TRBJ1-2; 10 nucleotides align to TRBD1. The V gene's germline CDR1 is SGHAT and CDR2 FQNNGV. The ends lost 5 bases at V and 7 bases at J; junction bases unmatched: 7. The CDR3 is 14 residues long. This CDR3 reads CASSVDRGQGGYTF. CDR3 in DNA: TGTGCCAGCAGCGTCGACAGGGGGCAGGGTGGCTACACCTTC. The complete variable domain, with remaining parts taken from reference TRBV11-2 and TRBJ1-2, reads EAGVAQSPRYKIIEKRQSVAFWCNPISGHATLYWYQQILGQGPKLLIQFQNNGVVDDSQLPKDRFSAERLKGVDSTLKIQPAKLEDSAVYLCASSVDRGQGGYTFGSGTRLTVV.

The chain carries TRBV5-1 and TRBJ2-1; 7 nucleotides align to TRBD2. Trimming cost V 4 bases and J 8 bases; bases outside gene matches: 12. Per germline, CDR1 SGHRS and CDR2 YFSETQ. This CDR3 has 15 amino acids. CDR3 nucleotides: TGCGCCAGCAGCGCTACTAGCGAGGGGATACATGAGCAGTTCTTC. This codes for CASSATSEGIHEQFF.

This chain links TRBV25-1 with TRBJ2-1; D gene unclear. The CDR3 consists of 12 residues. CDR1 is MGHDK and CDR2 is SYGVNS in the germline V gene. Between the trimmed V and J ends, which lost 6 bases and 8 bases, there was a span of 11 bases. In nucleotides, the CDR3 is TGTGCCAGCAGCTTCTGGAGAGATGAGCAGTTCTTC. It encodes CASSFWRDEQFF.

CDR3 amino acids: CASSRVLASNEQFF. CDR3 coding DNA: TGTGCCAGCAGCCGGGTGCTAGCGTCCAACGAGCAGTTCTTC. V usage is TRBV4-2 and J usage is TRBJ2-1; possible D gene TRBD2, 6 bases. CDR3 length equals 14 residues. Germline CDR1 is LGHNA and CDR2 is YNFKEQ. The V and J ends lost 4 bases and 10 bases respectively, with 17 bases between them.

The chain employs TRBV27 and TRBJ1-2, with TRBD1 identical over 10 bases. CDR1 is MNHEY, CDR2 SMNVEV, per germline (reference sequence). The CDR3 length is 16 residues. With 3 bases clipped from V and 7 bases from J, the junction kept 11 bases outside the gene matches. This CDR3 reads CASSLWDRGRLRGYTF. The CDR3 region has the DNA TGTGCCAGCAGTTTGTGGGACAGGGGTCGTCTTCGTGGCTACACCTTC.

The rearrangement uses TRBV30 and TRBJ2-7, with D possibly being TRBD1 (6 bases). Trimming removed 1 base at V and 7 bases at J, with 11 bases between. CDR3 length: 12 amino acids. Germline V lookup: CDR1 GTSNPN, CDR2 SVGIG (reference sequence). The CDR3 DNA is TGTGCCTGGAGTGAGGGGGTTGGGGAGCAGTACTTC. Protein sequence: CAWSEGVGEQYF.

The chain uses TRBV6-5 and TRBJ2-2, with 8 nucleotides matching TRBD2. Trimming took 1 base from V and 4 from J; bases not matched to a gene: 5. This CDR3 is built from 16 residues. Germline CDR1 and CDR2: MNHEY and SVGAGI. In nucleotides, the CDR3 is TGTGCCAGCAGTTACTTGACCGGGACTAGCACCGGGGAGCTGTTTTTT. This encodes CASSYLTGTSTGELFF.

The chain combines TRBV14 with TRBJ1-2, with a weak D call TRBD1 (5 bases). The CDR3 is made up of 12 amino acids. Germline CDR1 and CDR2: SGHDN and FVKESK. The V end was cut by 3 bases, the J end by 8 bases, with 10 bases between. The CDR3 DNA sequence: TGTGCCAGCAGCCACGGGGGGTACGGCTACACCTTC. Translation: CASSHGGYGYTF.

This chain connects TRBV5-1 to TRBJ2-3, with TRBD2 matching 11 bases. Germline V lookup: CDR1 SGHRS, CDR2 YFSETQ. The CDR3 extends over 16 amino acids. Trimming cost V 4 bases and J 5 bases; bases outside gene matches: 9. The CDR3 loop reads CASSPASGGTGDTQYF. The CDR3 DNA sequence: TGCGCCAGCAGCCCAGCTAGCGGGGGGACGGGAGATACGCAGTATTTT.

The chain uses TRBV11-3 and TRBJ2-7; the D is unclear. Germline CDR1 SGHNT, CDR2 YENEEA. This CDR3 contains 14 residues. Trimming stripped 4 bases from V and 0 bases from J, with 10 bases between. CDR3 coding DNA: TGTGCCAGCAGCTCAAGCGCAAGCTCCTACGAGCAGTACTTC. It is translated as CASSSSASSYEQYF.

The CDR3 here is CASSFFGELFF. DNA for the CDR3: TGTGCCAGCAGCTTCTTCGGGGAGCTGTTTTTT. V is TRBV7-9 and J is TRBJ2-2; no clear D gene. This CDR3 has 11 amino acids. Germline V gene sequence: CDR1 SEHNR, CDR2 FQNEAQ (reference sequence). V was shortened by 3 bases and J by 7 bases, with 3 bases between the two germline ends.

The CDR3 reads CSATSGYGYTF. The CDR3 DNA reads TGCAGTGCAACCAGCGGTTATGGCTACACCTTC. This rearrangement joins TRBV20-1 to TRBJ1-2; D not certain. Germline-derived CDR1 and CDR2 are DFQATT and SNEGSKA (reference sequence). The CDR3 length is 11 residues. Trimming left V 6 bases short and J 5 bases short, with 10 bases between.

The chain has TRBV28 and TRBJ2-3, with 7 bases identical to TRBD2. CDR3 length: 12 residues. Germline lookup yields CDR1 MDHEN and CDR2 SYDVKM. J lost 6 bases, V lost 3 bases, and 0 bases had no gene match. CDR3 sequence: CASSLGGDTQYF. The CDR3, as DNA: TGTGCCAGCAGTTTGGGGGGGGATACGCAGTATTTT.

With regard to this clone: This CDR3 is also generated by other DNA sequences in the sample. This sequence joins TRBV7-2 and TRBJ2-3, with D perhaps TRBD1 (6 bases). Germline CDR1 and CDR2: SGHTA and FQGNSA. This CDR3 spans 14 amino acids. Trimming pared 5 bases from V and 2 bases from J, leaving 11 bases between. DNA for the CDR3: TGTGCCAGCAGCCTATGGACAGACACAGATACGCAGTATTTT. Encoded protein: CASSLWTDTDTQYF. The variable domain in full, completed from reference TRBV7-2 and TRBJ2-3, reads GAGVSQSPSNKVTEKGKDVELRCDPISGHTALYWYRQSLGQGLEFLIYFQGNSAPDKSGLPSDRFSAERTGGSVSTLTIQRTQQEDSAVYLCASSLWTDTDTQYFGPGTRLTVL.

The genes are TRBV11-2 and TRBJ2-1; perhaps TRBD1 as D (5 bases). Germline V gene lookup returns CDR1 SGHAT and CDR2 FQNNGV. The CDR3 sequence is 16 residues long. Deletions cut 4 bases from V and 0 bases from J, with 13 bases between. The CDR3 is CASSSGHLSSYNEQFF. The DNA for the CDR3 is TGTGCCAGCAGCTCCGGACACCTAAGCTCCTACAATGAGCAGTTCTTC.

CDR3: CASSPLENYGYTF. In DNA, the CDR3 is TGTGCCAGCTCACCACTAGAAAACTATGGCTACACCTTC. This chain uses TRBV18 with TRBJ1-2; no definite D call. Germline-derived CDR1 and CDR2 are KGHSH and LQKENI. V was shortened by 1 base and J by 2 bases, with 5 bases between the two germline ends. The CDR3 runs 13 residues.

V and J are TRBV5-6 and TRBJ1-6, with D maybe TRBD1 (6 bases). Germline loops: CDR1 SGHDT, CDR2 YYEEEE. The CDR3 extends over 12 amino acids. Trimming shortened V by 4 bases and J by 12 bases, and 11 bases separated the two germline ends. CDR3 amino acids: CASSTDRRPLHF. CDR3 in DNA: TGTGCCAGCAGCACCGACAGGAGACCCCTCCACTTT.